This entry lists 18 T cell receptor beta chains sequenced from one sample in a study of T cells in Graves' hyperthyroidism and ophthalmopathy. Regions amplified from RNA transcripts were the TCR beta CDR3 regions. RT-PCR in the first round (using the HTBI primer set) targeted the TCR CDR3. TCRdb passed the multiplex PCR reads through MiXCR, listing each CDR3 protein once. The sample has about 180,000 distinct CDR3 sequences; over 15% are singletons. Sequenced: blood. All receptors come from a woman aged 50 to 60 with Graves' hyperthyroidism.

This clonotype has just a few counts. The rearrangement links TRBV12-3 or TRBV12-4 to TRBJ1-5, with no clear D. The CDR3 contains 13 residues. The V end was cut by 6 bases, the J end by 3 bases, with 9 bases between. CDR3 sequence reads: CASSHQVNQPQHF. The CDR3, as DNA: TGTGCCAGCAGCCATCAAGTCAATCAGCCCCAGCATTTT.

For this clonotype: A much larger clonotype is one base distant, so this may be a read error. The conserved final phenylalanine or tryptophan is absent from the CDR3, which likely points to a read error. The chain employs TRBV19 and TRBJ1-5, with D possibly TRBD1 on 6 matching bases. The CDR3 consists of 14 residues. Germline V lookup: CDR1 LNHDA, CDR2 SQIVND (reference sequence). CDR3 DNA sequence: TGTGCCAGTAGCTTAGGGGGGTTAAATCGGCCCCAGCATTGT. Translated: CASSLGGLNRPQHC.

This chain links TRBV13 with TRBJ2-5; 7 nucleotides line up with TRBD1. Trimming removed 5 bases from V and 5 bases from J; junction bases left unmatched: 8. The CDR3 runs 14 residues. Germline V gene data show CDR1 as PRHDT and CDR2 as FYEKMQ (reference sequence). The CDR3 nucleotides read TGTGCCAGCAGCACGACAGGGTCAGGGGAGACCCAGTACTTC. As protein: CASSTTGSGETQYF.

V and J are TRBV6-1 and TRBJ2-2; the D is unclear. This CDR3 is 16 amino acids long. Germline CDR1 MNHNS, CDR2 SASEGT. Trimming removed 5 bases at V and 2 bases at J, with 15 bases between. The CDR3 loop is CASSLTPGPNTGELFF. Written as DNA, the CDR3 is TGTGCCAGCAGTCTTACTCCGGGTCCTAACACCGGGGAGCTGTTTTTT.

This clonotype was found many times. The genes are TRBV7-2 and TRBJ1-1; TRBD1 matches at 9 bases. The CDR3 runs to 15 residues. V lost 2 bases, J lost 1 base, and 2 bases stayed unmatched. CDR1 is SGHTA and CDR2 is FQGNSA in the germline V gene. The CDR3 loop is CASSLTGGGNTEAFF. CDR3 in DNA: TGTGCCAGCAGCTTAACAGGGGGCGGGAACACTGAAGCTTTCTTT.

This clonotype was observed many times. The rearrangement joins TRBV12-3 or TRBV12-4 to TRBJ1-1; tentatively, D is TRBD1 (5 bases). This CDR3 is built from 13 residues. Trimming pared 6 bases from V and 1 base from J, leaving 9 bases between. CDR3 in DNA: TGTGCCAGCAGACTCGGGGCGAACACTGAAGCTTTCTTT. Protein product: CASRLGANTEAFF.

This clonotype came up many times. The rearrangement links TRBV20-1 to TRBJ1-1; 7 bases fit TRBD1. After removal of 7 bases from V and 1 base from J, the junction contained 12 bases not matched to a gene. This CDR3 contains 15 residues. Per germline, CDR1 DFQATT and CDR2 SNEGSKA (reference sequence). The CDR3 DNA sequence: TGCAGTGTCCCCAGAAGGGGGCCGGGGAACACTGAAGCTTTCTTT. Amino acids: CSVPRRGPGNTEAFF.

At least ten counts were recorded for this clonotype. The gene calls are TRBV7-2 and TRBJ1-5; 7 bases agree with TRBD1. The V gene's germline CDR1 is SGHTA and CDR2 FQGNSA. This CDR3 has 14 amino acids. J gave up 1 base and V 4 bases, and 1 base lay outside the gene matches. The CDR3 region is CASSSQGSNQPQHF. CDR3 nucleotides: TGTGCCAGCAGCTCACAGGGGAGCAATCAGCCCCAGCATTTT.

This clonotype was seen repeatedly, ten times or more. This rearrangement joins TRBV28 to TRBJ2-3; a possible D gene is TRBD2 (7 bases). V lost 8 bases and J lost 0, with 12 bases in between. There are 14 residues in the CDR3. From germline, CDR1 is MDHEN and CDR2 SYDVKM. Written as DNA, the CDR3 is TGTGCCAGCGGGGGGGGGGCTAGCACAGATACGCAGTATTTT. This codes for CASGGGASTDTQYF.

This clonotype was counted many times. This chain uses TRBV9 with TRBJ1-2, with D unclear. CDR3 size: 13 residues. Looked up from germline, CDR1 is SGDLS and CDR2 is YYNGEE. V lost 6 bases, J lost 3 bases, and 12 bases lay in between. The CDR3: CASTPSGDYGYTF. CDR3 nucleotides: TGTGCCAGCACCCCAAGCGGAGACTATGGCTACACCTTC.

The sample holds a few counts of this clonotype. It may be a read error: a sequence one base away is much more abundant. V is TRBV10-1 and J is TRBJ2-1, with D unresolved. The CDR3 contains 12 residues. CDR1 is WNHNN and CDR2 is SYGVQD in the germline V gene (reference sequence). The CDR3 region is CAGSVSYNEQFF. The DNA of the CDR3 is TGCGCCGGCAGTGTCTCCTACAATGAGCAGTTCTTC.

This clonotype has ten or more counts. The chain uses TRBV9 and TRBJ2-5; TRBD1 matches at 7 bases. Germline loops: CDR1 SGDLS, CDR2 YYNGEE. The CDR3 runs 14 residues. V was pared by 3 bases and J by 4 bases, with 6 bases of the junction left unmatched. CDR3 protein: CASSERDSGETQYF. The CDR3 bases are TGTGCCAGCAGCGAGAGGGACAGTGGAGAGACCCAGTACTTC. Together with reference TRBV9 and TRBJ2-5, the CDR3 gives the full variable domain: DSGVTQTPKHLITATGQRVTLRCSPRSGDLSVYWYQQSLDQGLQFLIQYYNGEERAKGNILERFSAQQFPDLHSELNLSSLELGDSALYFCASSERDSGETQYFGPGTRLLVL.

This clonotype was counted at least ten times. The chain is built from TRBV28 and TRBJ2-5; either TRBD1 or TRBD2 may fit D (5 bases each). There are 13 residues in the CDR3. The V and J ends lost 7 bases and 2 bases respectively, with 11 bases between them. Per germline, CDR1 MDHEN and CDR2 SYDVKM. The CDR3 DNA reads as TGTGCCAGCAAACGGGACCGACAAGAGACCCAGTACTTC. It translates to CASKRDRQETQYF.

This clonotype was counted ten times or more. The chain has TRBV7-6 and TRBJ1-1; perhaps TRBD1 as D (5 bases). Germline V lookup: CDR1 SGHVS, CDR2 FNYEAQ. The CDR3 sequence is 16 residues long. Trimming removed 5 bases from V and 1 base from J, with 17 bases in between. The CDR3 loop reads CASSPTWGGGNTEAFF. The CDR3 DNA reads TGTGCCAGCAGCCCCACATGGGGGGGGGGGAACACTGAAGCTTTCTTT.

This chain joins TRBV19 and TRBJ1-2; 8 bases align to TRBD1. Germline trimming cut 3 bases from V and 6 bases from J; bases unmatched to any gene: 3. CDR1 LNHDA and CDR2 SQIVND come from the germline V gene (reference sequence). There are 13 residues in the CDR3. The CDR3 nucleotides are TGTGCCAGTAGTATCCGACAGGGGAATGGCTACACCTTC. Amino acids: CASSIRQGNGYTF.

CDR3: CASSPEPGQTNTGELFF. The CDR3 DNA reads TGTGCCAGCAGCCCTGAGCCGGGACAGACGAACACCGGGGAGCTGTTTTTT. The rearrangement joins TRBV3-1 to TRBJ2-2; 7 positions match TRBD1. Per germline, CDR1 LGHDT and CDR2 YNNKEL (reference sequence). The CDR3 totals 17 residues. V lost 4 bases and J lost 0; bases outside the gene matches: 8.

This clonotype was recorded many times. The chain has TRBV7-3 and TRBJ2-3; D is unclear. Germline CDR1 reads SGHTA; CDR2 reads FQGTGA. The CDR3 is 15 amino acids. V dropped 1 base and J dropped 4 bases, with 12 bases sitting between them. This CDR3 reads CASSLMGHAADTQYF. The CDR3 DNA is TGTGCCAGCAGCTTAATGGGTCACGCAGCAGATACGCAGTATTTT.

The chain employs TRBV3-1 and TRBJ1-4; D gene ambiguous. This CDR3 spans 16 amino acids. Germline CDR1 reads LGHDT; CDR2 reads YNNKEL (reference sequence). Trimming shortened V by 3 bases and J by 4 bases, and 15 bases separated the two germline ends. CDR3 nucleotide sequence: TGTGCCAGCAGCCAGGGGAGACGGGCTTTTAATGAAAAACTGTTTTTT. Translated: CASSQGRRAFNEKLFF.